This T cell receptor beta chain was documented in a study of CD8 T cells in Susac syndrome. Regarding the study as a whole: TCR sequencing and HLA analysis covered a relatively small number of individuals.

The RNA, roughly 0.45 to 1 ug, was put through reverse transcription using random hexamers. The CDR3 of TCR beta was amplified by immunoSEQ multiplex PCR across 54 Vbeta and 13 Jbeta. TCRdb reprocessed the immunoSEQ multiplex PCR reads via MiXCR and lists one record per CDR3 protein. The table shows approximately 280,000 distinct CDR3 sequences, with about 88% occurring only once. Germline V CDR1 and CDR2: GTSNPN, SVGIG (reference sequence). The CDR3 covers 13 residues. V was pared by 4 bases and J by 7 bases, with 14 bases between. CD8+ and CD4+ T cells from blood underwent TCR beta sequencing. Comments on this clonotype: Its antigen is undetermined.

Source material: CD8+ T cells from PBMCs. The V gene is TRBV30, the J gene TRBJ2-1, with TRBD2 as a possible D gene (6 bases). The sequence came from a human donor with multiple sclerosis. CDR3 coding DNA: TGTGCCTGGAAGTCGGGAGATTATAATGAGCAGTTCTTC. Its protein is CAWKSGDYNEQFF.